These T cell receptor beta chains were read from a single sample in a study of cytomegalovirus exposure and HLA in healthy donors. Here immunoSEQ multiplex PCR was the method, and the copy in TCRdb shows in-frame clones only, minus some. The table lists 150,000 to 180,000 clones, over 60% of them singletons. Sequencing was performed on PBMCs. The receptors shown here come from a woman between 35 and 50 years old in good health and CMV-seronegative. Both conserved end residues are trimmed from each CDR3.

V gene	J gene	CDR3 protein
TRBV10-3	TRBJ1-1	AISPKQGNTEAF
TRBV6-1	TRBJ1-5	ASTNWGGQPQH
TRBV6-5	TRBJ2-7	ASSWDREY
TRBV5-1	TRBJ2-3	ASSLRRGSDTQY
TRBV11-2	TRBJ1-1	ASSVRGLGTEAF
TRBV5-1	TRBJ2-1	ASSFAVGNEQF
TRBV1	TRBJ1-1	TSSQEHREAF
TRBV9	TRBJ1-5	ASSPGVSNQPQH
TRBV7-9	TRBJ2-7	ASSLGGLVAYEQY
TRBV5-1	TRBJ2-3	ASSLRFTDTQY
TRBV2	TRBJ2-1	ASSYQGEQF
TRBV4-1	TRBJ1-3	ASSQDRAGNTIY
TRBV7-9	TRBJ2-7	ASSSGTGGIDEQY
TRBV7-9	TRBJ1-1	ASSPGSDNSYTEAF
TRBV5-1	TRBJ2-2	ASSDPARQTNTGELF
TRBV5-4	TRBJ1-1	ASSFLTGGVTEAF
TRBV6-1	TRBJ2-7	ASSESGSFYEQY
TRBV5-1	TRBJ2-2	ASSLGLSNTGELF
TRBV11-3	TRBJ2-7	ASSLGGLAGAKQY
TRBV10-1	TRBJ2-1	ASSESPYAGAYNEQF
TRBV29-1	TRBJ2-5	SVRIAETQY
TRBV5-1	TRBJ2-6	ASSSRDSPISSGANVLT
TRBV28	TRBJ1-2	ASSPGQGFITYGYT
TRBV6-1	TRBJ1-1	ASRERGGGYTEAF
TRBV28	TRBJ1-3	ASSSASVTGRGSGNTIY
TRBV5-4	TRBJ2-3	ASSAGQAGVLADTQY
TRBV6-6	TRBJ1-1	ATTTEKHTEAF
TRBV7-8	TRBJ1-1	ASSLAQDTEAF
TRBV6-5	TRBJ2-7	ASSSPTERQY
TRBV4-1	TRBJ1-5	ASSLQGEEQPQH
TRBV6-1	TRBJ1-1	ASRIPGQGNTEAF
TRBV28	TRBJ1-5	ASSLKGQGDTMPQH
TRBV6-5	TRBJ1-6	ASSPGSLNSPLH
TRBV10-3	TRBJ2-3	AISEMGLAGVSDTQY
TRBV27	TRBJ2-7	ASSGHSYEQY
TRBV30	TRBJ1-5	AWTKGLSNQPQH
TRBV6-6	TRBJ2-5	ASSYPNRGQETQY
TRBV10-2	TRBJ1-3	ASRQGLGNTIY
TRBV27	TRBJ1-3	ASSLEQGRNTIY
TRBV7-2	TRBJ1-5	ASRAGGSSNQPQH
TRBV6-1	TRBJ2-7	ASSRLAGGSYEQY
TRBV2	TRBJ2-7	ASSRAGTGGHRTNEQY
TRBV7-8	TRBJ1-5	ASSLGFGGQPQH